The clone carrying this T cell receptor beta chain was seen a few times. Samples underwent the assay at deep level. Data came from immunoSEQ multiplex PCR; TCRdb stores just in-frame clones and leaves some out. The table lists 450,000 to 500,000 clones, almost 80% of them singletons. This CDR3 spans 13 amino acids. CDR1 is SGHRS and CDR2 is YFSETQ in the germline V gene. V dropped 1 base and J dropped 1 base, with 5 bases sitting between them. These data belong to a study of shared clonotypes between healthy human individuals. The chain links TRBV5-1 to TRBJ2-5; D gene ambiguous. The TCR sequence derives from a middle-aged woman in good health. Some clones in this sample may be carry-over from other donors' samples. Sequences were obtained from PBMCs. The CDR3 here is CASSLLPQETQYF. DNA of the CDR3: TGCGCCAGCAGCTTGCTCCCCCAAGAGACCCAGTACTTC.